This T cell receptor (beta chain) comes out of a study of blood T cell repertoires in COVID-19. At the level of the study: In each case, the material was cDNA or gDNA derived from T cells, B-cell-depleted T cells, or PBMCs.

This clone was counted once. With 4 bases removed from V and 5 bases from J, the gap between germline ends came to 9 bases. This CDR3 contains 12 residues. Germline lookup yields CDR1 MGHDK and CDR2 SYGVNS. Profiling relied on immunoSEQ multiplex PCR, and the TCRdb table lists in-frame clones only, not all of them. The sample lists roughly 250,000 clones; 80% to 90% were seen once. The chain links TRBV25-1 to TRBJ2-7; D ambiguous. This clonotype originated in a man aged 35 to 55 with active or convalescent COVID-19. Sample: peripheral blood. The CDR3 sequence is CASSAYRNEQYF. As DNA, the CDR3 is TGTGCCAGCAGTGCCTACAGAAACGAGCAGTACTTC.